Shown below are 20 T cell receptor beta chains from a single sample sequenced in a study of read filtering for tumor transcriptome and immune sequencing. From 300 to 400 ng of RNA, a library with molecular barcoded alpha/delta and beta/gamma adaptors was made. From the reads, TCRdb called clonotypes with MiXCR, one entry per CDR3 protein. The sample holds approximately 65,000 distinct CDR3 sequences, 11% to 15% seen once. The sequencing input was a population of CD138-negative cells sorted from bone marrow. The receptors shown here come from a donor at least 40 years old with multiple myeloma.

The chain uses TRBV28 and TRBJ1-5; D is uncertain. The CDR3 runs 18 residues. CDR1 is MDHEN and CDR2 is SYDVKM in the germline V gene. V was trimmed by 4 bases and J by 6 bases, leaving 25 bases between them. The CDR3 coding sequence is TGTGCCAGCAGTTGGGGTTGGGTCGCCCCAAAGGATGGTCAGCCCCAGCATTTT. This codes for CASSWGWVAPKDGQPQHF. Full variable domain (remainder filled in from reference TRBV28 and TRBJ1-5): DVKVTQSSRYLVKRTGEKVFLECVQDMDHENMFWYRQDPGLGLRLIYFSYDVKMKEKGDIPEGYSVSREKKERFSLILESASTNQTSMYLCASSWGWVAPKDGQPQHFGDGTRLSIL.

In its sample, this clonotype was seen many times. The J gene is TRBJ1-3, the V gene TRBV29-1; no firm D call. V shed 4 bases and J shed 4 bases, with 17 bases lying between them. Per the germline V gene, CDR1 is SQVTM and CDR2 is ANQGSEA. This CDR3 has 15 residues. This chain's CDR3 is CSVVGRGSQGNTIYF. CDR3 DNA: TGCAGCGTTGTGGGAAGAGGGTCGCAAGGAAACACCATATATTTT.

Concerning this clonotype: The junction does not match germline at one end; this may be a read error. The chain combines TRBV11-3 with TRBJ2-5, with D unresolved. Germline values: CDR1 SGHNT, CDR2 YENEEA. This CDR3 is 12 amino acids long. The CDR3 DNA is TGTGCCAGCAGCTTGGGTCAAGAGGCCCAGTACTTC. Translating it yields CASSLGQEAQYF. Together with reference TRBV11-3 and TRBJ2-5, the CDR3 gives the full variable domain: EAGVVQSPRYKIIEKKQPVAFWCNPISGHNTLYWYLQNLGQGPELLIRYENEEAVDDSQLPKDRFSAERLKGVDSTLKIQPAELGDSAVYLCASSLGQEAQYFGPGTRLLVL.

This clonotype was counted at least ten times. V gene TRBV20-1 combines with J gene TRBJ2-7; 11 bases are shared with TRBD2. Germline V CDR1 and CDR2: DFQATT, SNEGSKA (reference sequence). The CDR3 length is 16 residues. The V gene end was trimmed by 0 bases and the J gene end by 2 bases; junction bases not matched to a gene: 6. The CDR3 protein is CSARDLSGRDAYEQYF. The CDR3 DNA sequence: TGCAGTGCTAGAGACCTTAGCGGGAGGGACGCCTACGAGCAGTACTTC.

This clonotype was found a few times. At one end the junction does not follow the germline gene, possibly because of a read error. V is TRBV11-2 and J is TRBJ2-5; D call uncertain. Per germline, CDR1 SGHAT and CDR2 FQNNGV. The CDR3 sequence is 14 residues long. The CDR3 protein is CSSSLPRVGETQYF. The CDR3 nucleotides read TGTTCCAGCAGCTTACCTAGAGTCGGAGAGACCCAGTACTTC.

In its sample, this clonotype was seen a few times. The chain links TRBV2 to TRBJ1-2; 7 bases match TRBD1. The CDR3 extends over 14 amino acids. Germline-derived CDR1 and CDR2 are SNHLY and FYNNEI. Trimming cost V 3 bases and J 2 bases; bases outside gene matches: 3. The CDR3 protein is CASSDGGQNYGYTF. The CDR3 DNA is TGTGCCAGCAGTGATGGGGGACAGAACTATGGCTACACCTTC.

At least ten counts were recorded for this clonotype. At one of its ends the junction is not consistent with the germline gene, which may arise from a read error. The V and J genes are TRBV11-2 and TRBJ2-7, with TRBD2 identical over 9 bases. CDR1 and CDR2 (germline): SGHAT, FQNNGV. CDR3 length: 13 amino acids. CDR3 sequence: CASSLDLAGQDNF. The CDR3 DNA reads TGTGCCAGCAGCTTAGATCTAGCGGGACAAGACAACTTC.

On this clonotype itself: A much larger clone differs from this one at a single base, so this may be a read error. Here the CDR3 omits its conserved ending phenylalanine or tryptophan, so a read error is the likely source. This sequence joins TRBV5-1 and TRBJ2-1, with 9 nucleotides matching TRBD2. The J segment lost 6 bases and the V segment lost 4 bases, leaving 11 bases of the junction unmatched. This CDR3 spans 16 amino acids. Germline values: CDR1 SGHRS, CDR2 YFSETQ. The CDR3 spells CASSPISGRPLNEQFS. The CDR3 coding sequence is TGCGCCAGCAGCCCCATTAGCGGGAGACCTCTCAATGAGCAGTTCTCC.

The chain employs TRBV20-1 and TRBJ2-7; perhaps TRBD1 as D (5 bases). CDR1 and CDR2 from the germline V gene are DFQATT and SNEGSKA (reference sequence). Trimming removed 4 bases from V and 3 bases from J, with 16 bases in between. CDR3 length: 14 residues. The CDR3 nucleotides read TGCAGTGCTACCAATAGGGGTCGCTTCTACGAGCAGTACTTC. Its translation: CSATNRGRFYEQYF.

This clonotype was seen at least ten times. This chain links TRBV12-3 or TRBV12-4 with TRBJ2-1; maybe TRBD2 (6 bases). The CDR3 is 17 amino acids. The germline V and J ends were trimmed by 7 bases and 2 bases, with 21 bases remaining between them. The CDR3 sequence: CASIFQFGDSTYNEQFF. The CDR3 DNA sequence: TGTGCCAGCATCTTTCAGTTCGGGGACTCCACCTACAATGAGCAGTTCTTC.

This clonotype was found once. This chain links TRBV12-3 or TRBV12-4 with TRBJ2-5; D tentatively reads TRBD1 or TRBD2 (5 bases each). The CDR3 runs to 12 residues. V was trimmed by 6 bases and J by 0 bases, leaving 5 bases between them. This chain's CDR3 is CASRGDQETQYF. Here the CDR3 DNA reads TGTGCCAGCAGGGGGGACCAAGAGACCCAGTACTTC.

This clonotype was seen only a few times. The CDR3 coding sequence is TGTGCCACCAGTGATCGGGGGACAGGGCACACAGATACGCAGTATTTT. Protein product: CATSDRGTGHTDTQYF. V gene TRBV24-1 combines with J gene TRBJ2-3; TRBD1 agrees at 9 bases. Germline values: CDR1 KGHDR, CDR2 SFDVKD. Unmatched junction bases numbered 5, after V lost 3 bases and J lost 2 bases. The CDR3 spans 16 residues.

In this sample, this clonotype turned up many times. This chain connects TRBV5-5 to TRBJ1-2; D is uncertain. The germline V gene has CDR1 SGHKS and CDR2 YYEKEE (reference sequence). This CDR3 region has 15 residues. The V end lost 4 bases, the J end lost 0 bases, and 13 bases lay between the germline ends. CDR3 sequence (DNA): TGTGCCAGCAGCGCTCACCTGAGAGCTAACTATGGCTACACCTTC. This codes for CASSAHLRANYGYTF.

The chain couples TRBV29-1 to TRBJ1-2, with 8 nucleotides matching TRBD1. CDR1 is SQVTM and CDR2 is ANQGSEA in the germline V gene. V gave up 6 bases and J gave up 4 bases; unmatched junction bases: 7. This CDR3 spans 13 amino acids. The CDR3 sequence: CSVERGTGYGYTF. The CDR3 DNA is TGCAGCGTAGAGCGCGGGACAGGCTATGGCTACACCTTC. The full variable domain, with the rest looked up from reference TRBV29-1 and TRBJ1-2, is SAVISQKPSRDICQRGTSLTIQCQVDSQVTMMFWYRQQPGQSLTLIATANQGSEATYESGFVIDKFPISRPNLTFSTLTVSNMSPEDSSIYLCSVERGTGYGYTFGSGTRLTVV.

At least ten counts were recorded for this clonotype. The V and J genes are TRBV27 and TRBJ2-7; TRBD1 is a possible D gene (6 bases). V was pared by 2 bases and J by 6 bases, with 14 bases between. The CDR3 has 14 amino acids. CDR1 is MNHEY and CDR2 is SMNVEV in the germline V gene (reference sequence). Written as DNA, the CDR3 is TGTGCCAGCAGTTTAGAACAGGGAACCTCCGAGCAGTACTTC. Amino acid sequence: CASSLEQGTSEQYF.

This clonotype was detected ten times or more. The rearrangement uses TRBV27 and TRBJ2-1, with 7 bases matching TRBD2. V shed 7 bases, J shed 9 bases, and the junction held 15 bases outside the gene matches. Per the germline V gene, CDR1 is MNHEY and CDR2 is SMNVEV (reference sequence). This CDR3 has 15 residues. In nucleotides, the CDR3 is TGTGCCAGCACCCTTAGACCCAGCAGGGAGGGTGAGCAGTTCTTC. It yields the protein CASTLRPSREGEQFF.

This clonotype occurred many times. The V call is TRBV9, the J call TRBJ2-1, with TRBD1 matching over 7 bases. CDR1 is SGDLS and CDR2 is YYNGEE in the germline V gene. The CDR3 loop spans 15 amino acids. The V and J ends lost 3 bases and 5 bases, in that order; junction bases with no gene match: 8. CDR3 loop: CASSGQGSFDNEQFF. The CDR3 nucleotides read TGTGCCAGCAGCGGACAGGGATCATTCGACAATGAGCAGTTCTTC.

This clonotype occurred many times. This sequence joins TRBV13 and TRBJ2-5; D possibly uses TRBD1 or TRBD2 (5 bases each). V lost 5 bases to trimming and J lost 2 bases, with 12 bases between them. CDR1 is PRHDT, CDR2 FYEKMQ, per germline (reference sequence). The CDR3 has 14 amino acids. The CDR3 region is CASSLRDPQETQYF. CDR3 coding DNA: TGTGCCAGCAGCCTCCGGGACCCACAAGAGACCCAGTACTTC.

The chain couples TRBV14 to TRBJ2-7, with D unresolved. Germline-derived CDR1 and CDR2 are SGHDN and FVKESK. V was clipped by 0 bases and J by 4 bases, with 4 bases between them. This CDR3 comprises 12 residues. The CDR3 region has the DNA TGTGCCAGCAGCCAAGATGGGTACGAGCAGTACTTC. It encodes CASSQDGYEQYF.

Regarding this clonotype: This may stem from a read error, because a much larger clone lies one nucleotide away. This chain uses TRBV2 with TRBJ2-2, with 11 nucleotides matching TRBD1. Germline V gives CDR1 SNHLY, CDR2 FYNNEI. V trimming: 7 bases; J trimming: 3 bases; junction bases outside the gene matches: 4. This CDR3 comprises 15 residues. The CDR3: CASTEGQGDTGELFF. The CDR3 nucleotides are TGTGCCAGCACCGAGGGACAGGGGGACACCGGGGAGCTGTTTTTT.